These 9 T cell receptor beta chains came from one sample sequenced in a study of T cell responses to AZD1222 COVID-19 vaccine (dated by TCRdb to 2020 to 2022). The time point label, as the study defines it: baseline before first vaccination. Preparation of the library involved the immunoSEQ multiplex PCR assay. Entries here come from immuneACCESS through TCRdb and include only in-frame sequences with V and J called. Some clones fail to appear in such tables; in the studies checked, an unresolved V gene covers under half of the shortfall, and the cause of the remainder is unknown. In all, the sample holds about 97,000 clones, and 70% to 90% of those were seen once. The top ten constitute 2.5% to 3.5% of the sample. Here the sequenced sample was peripheral blood, taken on day 0 of AZD1222 vaccination. The receptors here all came from an adult in good health.

This rearrangement joins TRBV10-3 to TRBJ1-1, with D uncertain. V was shortened by 0 bases and J by 0 bases, with 8 bases between the two germline ends. Germline V gene sequence: CDR1 ENHRY, CDR2 SYGVKD. This CDR3 contains 15 residues. DNA of the CDR3: TGTGCCATCAGTGAGTCAGCCGATTTGAACACTGAAGCTTTCTTT. It specifies CAISESADLNTEAFF.

This chain's CDR3 is CASSQSPGTAEAFF. The CDR3 region has the DNA TGCGCCAGCAGTCAATCCCCGGGGACCGCTGAAGCTTTCTTT. The chain recombines TRBV23-1 with TRBJ1-1; D is perhaps TRBD1 (5 bases). TRBV23-1 carries the ORF label, with uncertain function. The CDR3 loop spans 14 amino acids. Trimming took 0 bases from V and 6 from J, leaving 11 bases between them.

The V and J genes are TRBV11-2 and TRBJ2-2; 9 nucleotides match TRBD1. Looked up from germline, CDR1 is SGHAT and CDR2 is FQNNGV. The length of the CDR3 is 15 residues. V lost 5 bases to trimming and J lost 5 bases; unmatched junction nucleotides: 6. CDR3 sequence (DNA): TGTGCCAGCAGCGTGGACAGGGGAGGAACCGGGGAGCTGTTTTTT. This sequence encodes CASSVDRGGTGELFF.

Only one count was recorded for this clone. This chain connects TRBV4-1 to TRBJ2-3; no clear D. Germline CDR1 reads MGHRA; CDR2 reads YSYEKL. The germline V and J ends were trimmed by 0 bases and 3 bases, with 4 bases remaining between them. This CDR3 has 13 residues. The DNA for the CDR3 is TGCGCCAGCAGCCAAGAGCGGACAGATACGCAGTATTTT. Translation: CASSQERTDTQYF.

The chain employs TRBV13 and TRBJ2-3; TRBD2 matches 14 bases. V gave up 1 base and J gave up 0 bases; unmatched junction bases: 3. Germline V gene data show CDR1 as PRHDT and CDR2 as FYEKMQ (reference sequence). This CDR3 is built from 18 residues. The CDR3 DNA follows: TGTGCCAGCAGCTTAGTGGGACTAGCGGGGGTTAGCACAGATACGCAGTATTTT. Residues: CASSLVGLAGVSTDTQYF.

The rearrangement joins TRBV12-3 or TRBV12-4 to TRBJ2-7, with a tentative D call TRBD1 (5 bases). CDR3 length: 12 amino acids. V was trimmed by 6 bases and J by 4 bases, leaving 10 bases between them. The CDR3 loop reads CASSLTGYEQYF. The CDR3 nucleotides read TGTGCCAGCAGCCTTACAGGATACGAGCAGTACTTC.

The genes are TRBV5-4 and TRBJ1-1; D ambiguous. Per germline, CDR1 SGHNT and CDR2 YYREEE (reference sequence). The CDR3 is 14 amino acids. The ends were cut back, 1 base at V and 4 bases at J, with 11 bases in the middle. The CDR3 DNA reads as TGTGCCAGCAGCTTGATGGGGTTTGGCACTGAAGCTTTCTTT. It encodes CASSLMGFGTEAFF.

V and J are TRBV28 and TRBJ1-6, with D possibly matching TRBD1 (6 bases). Trimming left V 4 bases short and J 7 bases short, with 14 bases between. The CDR3 contains 15 residues. Germline CDR1 and CDR2: MDHEN and SYDVKM. The DNA for the CDR3 is TGTGCCAGCAGTTCAGTGAGGACAGTGAATTCACCCCTCCACTTT. The encoded protein is CASSSVRTVNSPLHF.

This sequence joins TRBV19 and TRBJ2-3; 12 bases agree with TRBD2. The CDR3 runs 17 residues. V gave up 4 bases and J gave up 5 bases; unmatched junction bases: 10. Germline V gene sequence: CDR1 LNHDA, CDR2 SQIVND (reference sequence). In DNA form, the CDR3 reads TGTGCCAGTAGTACGGGACTAGCGGGTCCACGCCTAGATACGCAGTATTTT. It codes for CASSTGLAGPRLDTQYF.